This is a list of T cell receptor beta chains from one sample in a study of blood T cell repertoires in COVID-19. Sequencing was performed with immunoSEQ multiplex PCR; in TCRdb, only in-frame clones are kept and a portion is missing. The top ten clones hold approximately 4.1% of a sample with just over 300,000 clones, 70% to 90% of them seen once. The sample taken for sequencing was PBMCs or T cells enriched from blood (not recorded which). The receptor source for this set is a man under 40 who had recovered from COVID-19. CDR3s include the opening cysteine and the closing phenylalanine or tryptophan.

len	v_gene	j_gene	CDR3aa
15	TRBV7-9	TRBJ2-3	CASSYPGQGPDTQYF
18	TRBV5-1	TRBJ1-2	CASSSSSYNAGANYGYTF
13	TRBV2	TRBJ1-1	CASTSRGGVEAFF
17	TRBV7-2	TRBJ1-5	CASSSSDRGLSNQPQHF
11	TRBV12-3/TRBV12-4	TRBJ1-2	CASSPGVGYTF
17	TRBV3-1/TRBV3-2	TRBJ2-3	CASSQERNRTSTDTQYF
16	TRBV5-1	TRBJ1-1	CASSTTGTGKGPEAFF
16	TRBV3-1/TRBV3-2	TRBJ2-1	CASSLYRGGSGMEQFF
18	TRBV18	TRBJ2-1	CASYGTSGGASSYNEQFF
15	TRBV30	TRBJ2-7	CAWSLPGQGIYEQYF
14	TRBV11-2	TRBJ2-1	CASSRAGGYNEQFF
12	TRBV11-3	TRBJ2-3	CASEGSTDTQYF
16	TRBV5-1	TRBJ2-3	CASSFGTGSSTDTQYF
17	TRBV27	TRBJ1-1	CASSSTGTGHYNTEAFF
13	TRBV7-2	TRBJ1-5	CASSGSRDQPQHF
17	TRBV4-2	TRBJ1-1	CASSQEGAGGASTEAFF
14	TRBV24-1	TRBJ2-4	CATSDPGQGGLQYF
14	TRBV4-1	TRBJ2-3	CASSQVGEKDTQYF
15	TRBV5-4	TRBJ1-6	CASSFGQGLNSPLHF
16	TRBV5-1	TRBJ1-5	CASSLYGLDGNQPQHF
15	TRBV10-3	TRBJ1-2	CAISAGTVGPYGYTF
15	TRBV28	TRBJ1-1	CASTFLDRRNTEAFF
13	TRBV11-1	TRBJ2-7	CASSSDTSYEQYF